The sequence of this T cell receptor (beta chain) was determined in a study of blood T cell repertoires in COVID-19. Study-level background: The study drew acute and convalescent COVID-19 samples from the United States, Italy and Spain. The analysed material was cDNA or gDNA that came from T cells, B-cell-depleted T cells, or PBMCs.

Under the authors' procedure: By means of reference gene primer amplification, nucleated cell counts were estimated. Generated by immunoSEQ multiplex PCR, the TCRdb table keeps only in-frame clones and is missing some. V, J and clone size are taken as reported in that table, and D and trimming were inferred from the DNA itself. The sample consists of roughly 100,000 clones, around 81% of them appearing once. This CDR3 is 15 amino acids long. With 5 bases clipped from V and 5 bases from J, the junction kept 2 bases outside the gene matches. Germline lookup yields CDR1 MNHEY and CDR2 SMNVEV (reference sequence).

This clonotype was obtained from a man aged 55-75 years with acute or convalescent COVID-19. The chain has TRBV27 and TRBJ2-2; the match to TRBD2 covers 13 bases. The specimen was peripheral blood. CDR3 sequence (DNA): TGTGCCAGCAGTCCGGGACTAGCGGGAACCGGGGAGCTGTTTTTT. It codes for CASSPGLAGTGELFF.